Presented here are 27 T cell receptor beta chains from one specimen sequenced in a study of control samples from healthy donors and cancer patients. TCRdb's copy holds only in-frame clones and misses some; the assay was immunoSEQ multiplex PCR. The sample holds roughly 190,000 clones, around 90% seen once. The specimen was blood. These receptors originate from a man aged 30 to 45 in good health.

The chain uses TRBV5-4 and TRBJ2-7; D is unclear. The V end lost 4 bases, the J end lost 1 base, and 9 bases lay between the germline ends. There are 13 residues in the CDR3. Looked up from germline, CDR1 is SGHNT and CDR2 is YYREEE (reference sequence). DNA of the CDR3: TGTGCCAGCAGCAACGGGTCATCCTACGAGCAGTACTTC. Protein: CASSNGSSYEQYF.

The rearrangement links TRBV18 to TRBJ2-3; possible D gene TRBD1, 6 bases. Trimming pared 2 bases from V and 2 bases from J, leaving 8 bases between. Germline CDR1 reads KGHSH; CDR2 reads LQKENI. This CDR3 has 14 amino acids. In nucleotides, the CDR3 is TGTGCCAGCTCACCAGGACAGTCCACAGATACGCAGTATTTT. As protein: CASSPGQSTDTQYF. The entire variable domain, with the rest obtained from reference TRBV18 and TRBJ2-3, is as follows: NAGVMQNPRHLVRRRGQEARLRCSPMKGHSHVYWYRQLPEEGLKFMVYLQKENIIDESGMPKERFSAEFPKEGPSILRIQQVVRGDSAAYFCASSPGQSTDTQYFGPGTRLTVL.

In this sample, this clone turned up a few times. The V gene is TRBV2, the J gene TRBJ2-1, with TRBD1 identical over 7 bases. With 4 bases clipped from V and 0 bases from J, the junction kept 6 bases outside the gene matches. This CDR3 is 16 amino acids long. CDR1 is SNHLY and CDR2 is FYNNEI in the germline V gene. This chain's CDR3 is CASSGAQGPSYNEQFF. In DNA form, the CDR3 reads TGTGCCAGCAGTGGAGCACAGGGGCCCTCCTACAATGAGCAGTTCTTC.

This chain links TRBV19 with TRBJ1-2; D not certain. From germline, CDR1 is LNHDA and CDR2 SQIVND (reference sequence). This CDR3 spans 14 amino acids. The ends were cut back, 3 bases at V and 7 bases at J, with 15 bases in the middle. Here the CDR3 reads CASSIVLSKSGYTF. Written as DNA, the CDR3 is TGTGCCAGTAGTATCGTCCTCTCAAAAAGTGGCTACACCTTC.

The gene calls are TRBV5-1 and TRBJ2-3; 7 bases map to TRBD2. With V trimmed by 4 bases and J by 2 bases, 10 bases remained unmatched. Germline CDR1 reads SGHRS; CDR2 reads YFSETQ. The CDR3 loop spans 16 amino acids. The CDR3 loop reads CASSIRGLEITDTQYF. CDR3 nucleotide sequence: TGCGCCAGCAGCATCCGAGGACTAGAAATCACAGATACGCAGTATTTT.

The V and J genes are TRBV5-1 and TRBJ1-2; the match to TRBD1 covers 10 bases. Germline trimming cut 9 bases from V and 7 bases from J; bases unmatched to any gene: 15. Germline loops: CDR1 SGHRS, CDR2 YFSETQ. The CDR3 loop spans 15 amino acids. CDR3 nucleotide sequence: TGCGCCACCTCAGTTGGGGGGACAGGGGCCGGTGGCTACACCTTC. It specifies CATSVGGTGAGGYTF.

This clone was seen once. The chain employs TRBV19 and TRBJ1-5, with D possibly TRBD1 on 6 matching bases. Deletions cut 5 bases from V and 6 bases from J, with 17 bases between. This CDR3 spans 15 amino acids. Germline V lookup: CDR1 LNHDA, CDR2 SQIVND (reference sequence). DNA for the CDR3: TGTGCCAGTAGTTCTCGACAGGAACTCGGTCAGCCCCAGCATTTT. This gives the protein CASSSRQELGQPQHF.

V and J are TRBV19 and TRBJ1-2; no definite D call. Trimming left V 10 bases short and J 0 bases short, with 15 bases between. The CDR3 consists of 14 residues. Germline V gene sequence: CDR1 LNHDA, CDR2 SQIVND (reference sequence). In DNA form, the CDR3 reads TGTGCCACAGAAAAAAAGCCAGCTAACTATGGCTACACCTTC. It translates to CATEKKPANYGYTF.

This chain links TRBV24-1 with TRBJ2-7, with a weak D call TRBD1 (6 bases). The V end was cut by 3 bases, the J end by 4 bases, with 12 bases between. The germline V gene encodes CDR1 KGHDR and CDR2 SFDVKD. The CDR3 runs to 14 residues. CDR3 in amino acids: CATSDPGRGYEQYF. The CDR3 coding sequence is TGTGCCACCAGTGATCCCGGCAGGGGTTACGAGCAGTACTTC.

The V call is TRBV7-9, the J call TRBJ1-4, with 10 bases aligning to TRBD1. CDR1 is SEHNR and CDR2 is FQNEAQ in the germline V gene (reference sequence). V was pared by 4 bases and J by 7 bases, with 3 bases of the junction left unmatched. The CDR3 spans 14 residues. The CDR3 DNA reads as TGTGCCAGCAGCTCGGGACAGGGGTTTGAAAAACTGTTTTTT. Amino acid sequence: CASSSGQGFEKLFF.

This rearrangement joins TRBV13 to TRBJ2-1, with D hard to call. V was clipped by 7 bases and J by 8 bases, with 21 bases between them. The germline gives CDR1 PRHDT, CDR2 FYEKMQ (reference sequence). The CDR3 is made up of 15 amino acids. The CDR3 loop is CASNPLGSRAHEQFF. The CDR3 DNA is TGTGCCAGCAACCCCCTGGGATCCCGGGCCCATGAGCAGTTCTTC.

The chain is built from TRBV2 and TRBJ2-7; TRBD2 matches 10 bases. With 3 bases clipped from V and 5 bases from J, the junction kept 7 bases outside the gene matches. From germline, CDR1 is SNHLY and CDR2 FYNNEI. The CDR3 loop spans 15 amino acids. The CDR3 coding sequence is TGTGCCAGCAGTGAGGCAGCGGGGGGGTTTAACGAGCAGTACTTC. This encodes CASSEAAGGFNEQYF.

V and J are TRBV19 and TRBJ1-5; TRBD1 might be the D (5 bases). This CDR3 comprises 16 residues. Germline CDR1 reads LNHDA; CDR2 reads SQIVND (reference sequence). Trimming shortened V by 5 bases and J by 2 bases, and 16 bases separated the two germline ends. In DNA form, the CDR3 reads TGTGCCAGTAGTCCCGTCCTTGCGGGACGCAATCAGCCCCAGCATTTT. This gives the protein CASSPVLAGRNQPQHF.

The chain links TRBV2 to TRBJ2-7; D gene uncertain. The CDR3 length is 14 residues. The V and J ends lost 6 bases and 0 bases respectively, with 12 bases between them. Germline CDR1 reads SNHLY; CDR2 reads FYNNEI. The CDR3 DNA follows: TGTGCCAGCAGCCCGGGCGTTAGCTCCTACGAGCAGTACTTC. It yields the protein CASSPGVSSYEQYF. The whole variable domain, remainder taken from reference TRBV2 and TRBJ2-7, is EPEVTQTPSHQVTQMGQEVILRCVPISNHLYFYWYRQILGQKVEFLVSFYNNEISEKSEIFDDQFSVERPDGSNFTLKIRSTKLEDSAMYFCASSPGVSSYEQYFGPGTRLTVT.

The gene calls are TRBV2 and TRBJ1-5; D is perhaps TRBD1 (5 bases). Germline CDR1 reads SNHLY; CDR2 reads FYNNEI. V lost 4 bases to trimming and J lost 7 bases, with 26 bases between them. The CDR3 runs 18 residues. The CDR3 sequence is CASSAFVRWKGHGQPQHF. For the CDR3, the DNA is TGTGCCAGCAGTGCCTTCGTTCGGTGGAAGGGGCATGGACAGCCCCAGCATTTT. Full variable domain (rest looked up from reference TRBV2 and TRBJ1-5): EPEVTQTPSHQVTQMGQEVILRCVPISNHLYFYWYRQILGQKVEFLVSFYNNEISEKSEIFDDQFSVERPDGSNFTLKIRSTKLEDSAMYFCASSAFVRWKGHGQPQHFGDGTRLSIL.

This chain joins TRBV2 and TRBJ2-3; 10 bases fit TRBD1. The germline V gene encodes CDR1 SNHLY and CDR2 FYNNEI. This CDR3 comprises 14 residues. With 5 bases clipped from V and 4 bases from J, the junction kept 3 bases outside the gene matches. The DNA of the CDR3 is TGTGCCAGCAGTCTCGGACAGGGGGCAGATACGCAGTATTTT. This encodes CASSLGQGADTQYF.

This chain uses TRBV19 with TRBJ2-3; 7 nucleotides line up with TRBD1. With 7 bases clipped from V and 1 base from J, the junction kept 8 bases outside the gene matches. The germline gives CDR1 LNHDA, CDR2 SQIVND (reference sequence). The CDR3 length is 15 residues. CDR3 amino acids: CASTTRGSGTDTQYF. The CDR3 bases are TGTGCCAGTACCACCAGGGGGAGCGGCACAGATACGCAGTATTTT.

V and J are TRBV30 and TRBJ1-6, with 9 bases that match TRBD1. Germline CDR1 is GTSNPN and CDR2 is SVGIG (reference sequence). The CDR3 consists of 15 residues. The ends lost 0 bases at V and 8 bases at J; junction bases unmatched: 5. The DNA of the CDR3 is TGTGCCTGGAGTGTACGGGACAGGGTTGATTCACCCCTCCACTTT. Protein sequence: CAWSVRDRVDSPLHF.

The chain joins TRBV5-4 to TRBJ2-7, with 7 bases aligning to TRBD1. This CDR3 is built from 14 residues. Germline trimming cut 5 bases from V and 6 bases from J; bases unmatched to any gene: 11. The germline V gene has CDR1 SGHNT and CDR2 YYREEE (reference sequence). As DNA, the CDR3 is TGTGCCAGCAGTAGGGTGGGGGCAGGGGGCGAGCAGTACTTC. It translates to CASSRVGAGGEQYF.

The rearrangement joins TRBV9 to TRBJ2-3, with D perhaps matching TRBD2 (7 bases). V dropped 2 bases and J dropped 7 bases, with 14 bases sitting between them. Germline V CDR1 and CDR2: SGDLS, YYNGEE. This CDR3 has 14 residues. Here the CDR3 reads CASSVTGGRNTQYF. CDR3 DNA: TGTGCCAGCAGCGTTACGGGGGGCCGAAATACGCAGTATTTT. The complete variable domain, with remaining parts taken from reference TRBV9 and TRBJ2-3, reads DSGVTQTPKHLITATGQRVTLRCSPRSGDLSVYWYQQSLDQGLQFLIQYYNGEERAKGNILERFSAQQFPDLHSELNLSSLELGDSALYFCASSVTGGRNTQYFGPGTRLTVL.

This sequence joins TRBV2 and TRBJ1-4; 9 bases match TRBD1. With V trimmed by 5 bases and J by 7 bases, 5 bases remained unmatched. Germline V lookup: CDR1 SNHLY, CDR2 FYNNEI. The CDR3 runs 14 residues. The CDR3 sequence: CASSLRDRAEKLFF. CDR3 DNA: TGTGCCAGCAGTCTTCGGGACAGGGCTGAAAAACTGTTTTTT.

This sequence joins TRBV5-1 and TRBJ1-1; D not resolved. The CDR3 has 13 amino acids. Trimming left V 0 bases short and J 3 bases short, with 6 bases between. Per germline, CDR1 SGHRS and CDR2 YFSETQ. The CDR3 sequence: CASSLARDTEAFF. The CDR3 DNA reads as TGCGCCAGCAGCTTGGCGCGGGACACTGAAGCTTTCTTT.

This rearrangement joins TRBV30 to TRBJ2-1; 8 bases fit TRBD1. The trim removed 2 bases at V and 10 bases at J, leaving 1 base unmatched. The germline V gene encodes CDR1 GTSNPN and CDR2 SVGIG (reference sequence). The CDR3 covers 11 residues. The CDR3 sequence: CAWSRTGEQFF. The CDR3 DNA reads as TGTGCCTGGAGTCGGACAGGGGAGCAGTTCTTC.

The chain is built from TRBV6-6 and TRBJ1-2, with a possible D match to TRBD1 (6 bases). Per the germline V gene, CDR1 is MNHNY and CDR2 is SVGAGI (reference sequence). This CDR3 comprises 13 residues. With 6 bases removed from V and 6 bases from J, the gap between germline ends came to 14 bases. The CDR3 sequence is CASRRGEKDGYTF. For the CDR3, the DNA is TGTGCCAGCAGGAGGGGGGAGAAGGATGGCTACACCTTC.

DNA of the CDR3: TGTGCCTGGCGGCTAGCGGGGGGGGCCTACAATGAGCAGTTCTTC. This sequence encodes CAWRLAGGAYNEQFF. The chain is built from TRBV30 and TRBJ2-1; 12 bases are a match to TRBD2. The CDR3 extends over 15 amino acids. V was clipped by 5 bases and J by 2 bases; unmatched bases: 4. CDR1 is GTSNPN and CDR2 is SVGIG in the germline V gene (reference sequence).

The chain recombines TRBV7-8 with TRBJ1-2, with D tentatively TRBD1 (6 bases). The CDR3 contains 15 residues. Trimming removed 0 bases from V and 2 bases from J, with 10 bases in between. Germline values: CDR1 SGHVS, CDR2 FQNEAQ. The CDR3 loop reads CASSLAGAGNYGYTF. CDR3 bases: TGTGCCAGCAGCTTAGCGGGGGCTGGGAACTATGGCTACACCTTC.

This clone was recorded only once. This chain joins TRBV28 and TRBJ1-2; a possible D gene is TRBD1 (6 bases). The germline gives CDR1 MDHEN, CDR2 SYDVKM. V was clipped by 4 bases and J by 3 bases, with 15 bases between them. This CDR3 contains 15 residues. The CDR3 coding sequence is TGTGCCAGCAGTTCCTTGAGGGGGGGCGACTATGGCTACACCTTC. Protein product: CASSSLRGGDYGYTF.